A single sample gave rise to the 17 T cell receptor beta chains below, sequenced in a study of Graves' ophthalmopathy and Graves' hyperthyroidism. RNA transcripts yielded amplified TCR beta CDR3 regions. A first-round RT-PCR used HTBI primers, followed by a second-round multiplex PCR. TCRdb re-called the multiplex PCR reads through MiXCR, storing one row per CDR3 protein. The sample lists about 39,000 distinct CDR3 sequences, roughly 50% occurring once. The sequenced material came from peripheral blood. The receptors were gathered from an adult woman with stable Graves' hyperthyroidism.

The chain recombines TRBV29-1 with TRBJ2-7, with TRBD2 matching 9 bases. This CDR3 has 13 amino acids. Losses at the gene ends were 1 base for V and 7 bases for J; bases not matched to a gene: 5. The germline CDR1 and CDR2 sequences are SQVTM and ANQGSEA. The CDR3 region has the DNA TGCAGCGTTGAAGGTTGGCTAGCGGGAGAGCAGTACTTC. It encodes CSVEGWLAGEQYF.

This clonotype has at least ten counts. The genes are TRBV6-5 and TRBJ2-7; 9 bases match TRBD2. The CDR3 is 14 amino acids. CDR1 is MNHEY and CDR2 is SVGAGI in the germline V gene. V trimming: 6 bases; J trimming: 0 bases; junction bases outside the gene matches: 3. CDR3 nucleotide sequence: TGTGCCAGCAGCCGACTAGCGGACTCCTACGAGCAGTACTTC. Translating gives CASSRLADSYEQYF.

This chain uses TRBV20-1 with TRBJ2-7; possibly TRBD2 for D (5 bases). V dropped 4 bases and J dropped 2 bases, with 18 bases sitting between them. The CDR3 length is 15 residues. Per the germline V gene, CDR1 is DFQATT and CDR2 is SNEGSKA (reference sequence). The CDR3, as DNA: TGCAGTGCTACAGAGTTCGGGGTTGTGACCTACGAGCAGTACTTC. Its translation is CSATEFGVVTYEQYF.

This chain links TRBV20-1 with TRBJ2-7; TRBD2 agrees at 8 bases. With 0 bases clipped from V and 4 bases from J, the junction kept 5 bases outside the gene matches. The CDR3 sequence is 14 residues long. Germline lookup yields CDR1 DFQATT and CDR2 SNEGSKA (reference sequence). DNA for the CDR3: TGCAGTGCTAGAGAGTTCGGGGGGGGGTACGAGCAGTACTTC. Translated: CSAREFGGGYEQYF.

This clonotype was detected ten times or more. CDR3 bases: TGTGCCAGCAGTGCTTTCGGGACAGGTTTCAATCAGCCCCAGCATTTT. Encoded protein: CASSAFGTGFNQPQHF. The V and J genes are TRBV2 and TRBJ1-5, with 8 nucleotides matching TRBD1. Germline CDR1 and CDR2: SNHLY and FYNNEI. Losses at the gene ends were 4 bases for V and 3 bases for J; bases not matched to a gene: 8. CDR3 length equals 16 residues.

This clonotype was counted at least ten times. V is TRBV28 and J is TRBJ1-2; the D is unclear. Between the trimmed V and J ends, which lost 6 bases and 4 bases, there was a span of 15 bases. Looked up from germline, CDR1 is MDHEN and CDR2 is SYDVKM. The CDR3 is 14 amino acids. This CDR3 reads CASSLGRYTYGYTF. CDR3 sequence (DNA): TGTGCCAGCAGCCTAGGACGGTATACCTATGGCTACACCTTC.

The chain joins TRBV20-1 to TRBJ2-5, with TRBD2 matching 10 bases. Germline assignment: CDR1 DFQATT and CDR2 SNEGSKA (reference sequence). V lost 2 bases to trimming and J lost 7 bases; unmatched junction nucleotides: 10. This CDR3 has 15 amino acids. The DNA of the CDR3 is TGCAGTGCTAGACGGCTAGCGGGAGCGGAGGGGACCCAGTACTTC. Encoded protein: CSARRLAGAEGTQYF.

Ten or more counts support this clonotype. The chain employs TRBV19 and TRBJ2-7; D is unresolved. CDR1 LNHDA and CDR2 SQIVND come from the germline V gene (reference sequence). V lost 2 bases and J 3 bases, leaving 17 bases between the germline ends. The CDR3 is 16 residues long. The CDR3 here is CASSISRLDPFYEQYF. The DNA for the CDR3 is TGTGCCAGTAGTATAAGCCGACTCGACCCCTTCTACGAGCAGTACTTC.

Concerning this clonotype: This clone may be a read error of a much larger clone one base away. The chain employs TRBV20-1 and TRBJ2-3; 8 bases align to TRBD2. This CDR3 has 14 amino acids. Germline V lookup: CDR1 DFQATT, CDR2 SNEGSKA (reference sequence). This chain's CDR3 is CSVWSGSPTDMQYF. In nucleotides, the CDR3 is TGCAGTGTTTGGAGCGGGAGTCCCACAGATATGCAGTATTTT.

The chain joins TRBV10-3 to TRBJ2-7; TRBD2 matches at 9 bases. Looked up from germline, CDR1 is ENHRY and CDR2 is SYGVKD. The trim removed 10 bases at V and 6 bases at J, leaving 16 bases unmatched. The CDR3 sequence is 15 residues long. CDR3 DNA sequence: TGTGCCAGCACCGAGCTGGCTAGCGGGACGGGCGAGCAGTACTTC. This gives the protein CASTELASGTGEQYF.

The gene calls are TRBV5-6 and TRBJ2-7; D is unclear. In germline, CDR1 is SGHDT, CDR2 YYEEEE. The CDR3 sequence is 13 residues long. Trimming took off 1 base at V and 0 bases at J, with 5 bases between the two ends. Here the CDR3 reads CASSLHSSYEQYF. CDR3 coding DNA: TGTGCCAGCAGCTTGCATAGCTCCTACGAGCAGTACTTC.

As to this clonotype: A much larger clone differs by one base, so this may be a read error. The rearrangement links TRBV29-1 to TRBJ1-2; D not resolved. Germline V lookup: CDR1 SQVTM, CDR2 ANQGSEA. This CDR3 has 12 residues. The CDR3: CSAGEVGYGYAF. DNA for the CDR3: TGCAGCGCTGGGGAGGTGGGCTATGGCTACGCCTTC.

As concerns this clonotype: The junction does not match germline at one end; this may be a read error. The V call is TRBV6-5, the J call TRBJ2-7; D is perhaps TRBD2 (6 bases). Germline loops: CDR1 MNHEY, CDR2 SVGAGI. CDR3 length equals 15 residues. CDR3 DNA: TGTGCCAGCAGTTACGCGGGACGATCAAGCTACAAGCAGTACTTC. It encodes CASSYAGRSSYKQYF.

This clonotype has a handful of counts. The chain recombines TRBV12-3 or TRBV12-4 with TRBJ2-7, with 9 positions matching TRBD1. Unmatched junction bases numbered 9, after V lost 6 bases and J lost 6 bases. CDR3 length equals 14 residues. CDR3: CASSTGTGYAEQYF. The DNA of the CDR3 is TGTGCCAGCAGCACCGGGACAGGGTACGCCGAGCAGTACTTC.

This clonotype is judged medium-sized. The chain carries TRBV29-1 and TRBJ1-1; no firm D call. With 3 bases removed from V and 4 bases from J, the gap between germline ends came to 12 bases. This CDR3 contains 13 residues. Per the germline V gene, CDR1 is SQVTM and CDR2 is ANQGSEA. This chain's CDR3 is CSVDRGWGTEAFF. The CDR3 DNA sequence: TGCAGCGTTGACCGAGGGTGGGGCACTGAAGCTTTCTTT.

This clonotype was seen many times. V is TRBV7-9 and J is TRBJ1-2; possibly TRBD1 for D (5 bases). The CDR3 spans 15 residues. With 4 bases removed from V and 4 bases from J, the gap between germline ends came to 16 bases. The germline CDR1 and CDR2 sequences are SEHNR and FQNEAQ (reference sequence). CDR3 nucleotide sequence: TGTGCCAGCAGCTCCACCGGGACGGGCGCCTATGGCTACACCTTC. Its translation is CASSSTGTGAYGYTF.

The V gene is TRBV20-1, the J gene TRBJ1-1; possibly TRBD1 for D (6 bases). The CDR3 has 17 residues. Looked up from germline, CDR1 is DFQATT and CDR2 is SNEGSKA (reference sequence). Trimming removed 3 bases from V and 6 bases from J, with 26 bases in between. The CDR3 loop reads CSASADRRGFGRAEAFF. The CDR3 region has the DNA TGCAGTGCTAGTGCCGACAGGCGAGGGTTTGGACGCGCTGAAGCTTTCTTT.